These T cell receptor beta chains were read from a single sample in a study of human T cells and chemical hapten exposure. TCRdb re-called the RACE reads through MiXCR, storing one row per CDR3 protein. The table has about 110,000 distinct CDR3 sequences, 8% to 13% seen once; the top ten hold roughly 3.5%. The sample in question was whole blood, obtained in connection with sensitization to the hapten diphenylcyclopropenone (DPC). These receptors came from a woman aged 40-49 years with alopecia areata. Some clones in this sample may be carry-over from other donors' samples. Both conserved end residues are part of each CDR3. A D gene is named only where the DNA matches it firmly. Part of the rows lack a size; the others show once, few, many or a class for expanded clones.

CASSQDTQTRGYTF	TGCGCCAGCAGCCAAGATACCCAGACGCGAGGCTACACCTTC	.	TRBJ1-2	many	14	TRBV4-3
CASSFSPPDRVRGYTF	TGTGCCAGCAGTTTTTCACCCCCCGACAGGGTTCGCGGCTACACCTTC	TRBD1	TRBJ1-2	.	16	TRBV27
CASSLVETSTDTQYF	TGCGCCAGCAGCTTGGTAGAAACGAGCACAGATACGCAGTATTTT	.	TRBJ2-3	many	15	TRBV5-1
CASSPRTGVGTEAFF	TGTGCCAGCAGTCCCAGGACAGGGGTCGGCACTGAAGCTTTCTTT	TRBD1	TRBJ1-1	few	15	TRBV28
CASSVVQTNTEAFF	TGTGCCAGCAGTGTTGTACAGACGAACACTGAAGCTTTCTTT	.	TRBJ1-1	.	14	TRBV6-1
CASSSPNGFGEQYF	TGTGCCAGCAGCTCCCCCAACGGGTTCGGGGAGCAGTACTTC	.	TRBJ2-7	.	14	TRBV7-2
CASSKRSSSSYEQYF	TGTGCCAGCAGTAAACGAAGCTCAAGCTCCTACGAGCAGTACTTC	.	TRBJ2-7	few	15	TRBV12-3/TRBV12-4
CSASPGSGNEQFF	TGCAGTGCTAGCCCCGGCTCGGGCAATGAGCAGTTCTTC	.	TRBJ2-1	few	13	TRBV20-1
CASSPRIEQFF	TGTGCCAGCAGCCCGCGAATTGAGCAGTTCTTC	.	TRBJ2-1	many	11	TRBV7-2
CASSPGTGRGEKLFF	TGTGCCAGCAGCCCTGGGACAGGGAGAGGTGAAAAACTGTTTTTT	TRBD1	TRBJ1-4	many	15	TRBV7-8
CASSYSTRRETQYF	TGTGCCAGCAGTTACTCGACTCGTAGGGAGACCCAGTACTTC	.	TRBJ2-5	few	14	TRBV6-5
CASSLAPASGSPPANTQYF	TGTGCCAGCAGCTTAGCGCCGGCTAGCGGGAGTCCCCCAGCCAATACGCAGTATTTT	TRBD2	TRBJ2-3	few	19	TRBV7-2
CASSLPARGRNGYTF	TGTGCCAGCAGTTTACCTGCCAGGGGTAGAAATGGCTACACCTTC	.	TRBJ1-2	many	15	TRBV12-3/TRBV12-4
CSARDGSGGYETQYF	TGCAGTGCTAGAGATGGTAGCGGGGGTTACGAGACCCAGTACTTC	TRBD2	TRBJ2-5	.	15	TRBV20-1
CASSLVVAGEQFF	TGCGCCAGCAGCTTGGTGGTAGCGGGGGAGCAGTTCTTC	TRBD2	TRBJ2-1	.	13	TRBV5-1
CASRLGLVRGEQYF	TGTGCCAGCAGACTCGGACTAGTCCGGGGCGAGCAGTACTTC	TRBD2	TRBJ2-7	.	14	TRBV28
CASTWGGRTDTQYF	TGTGCCAGCACATGGGGGGGCCGGACAGATACGCAGTATTTT	.	TRBJ2-3	many	14	TRBV7-2
CASSQDPRVWDGYTF	TGTGCCAGCAGCCAAGATCCCAGGGTATGGGATGGCTACACCTTC	.	TRBJ1-2	many	15	TRBV3-1
CASSPRGLGGELVFF	TGCGCCAGCAGCCCCAGAGGGCTCGGAGGGGAATTGGTTTTCTTT	.	TRBJ1-1	many	15	TRBV4-3
CSARGGDRVYEQYF	TGCAGTGCTAGAGGTGGGGACAGAGTCTACGAGCAGTACTTC	TRBD1	TRBJ2-7	.	14	TRBV20-1
CSAKPGQGWEKLFF	TGCAGTGCTAAACCGGGACAGGGCTGGGAAAAACTGTTTTTT	TRBD1	TRBJ1-4	few	14	TRBV20-1
CASSRGQLFYGYTF	TGTGCCAGCAGCCGAGGACAGCTTTTCTATGGCTACACCTTC	.	TRBJ1-2	many	14	TRBV5-4
CASSELLQGGTEAFF	TGTGCCAGCAGTGAACTCTTACAGGGTGGAACTGAAGCTTTCTTT	.	TRBJ1-1	.	15	TRBV2
CASSQEGQGQETQYF	TGTGCCAGCAGCCAAGAGGGACAGGGGCAGGAGACCCAGTACTTC	TRBD1	TRBJ2-5	many	15	TRBV3-1
CASSFQDEQFF	TGTGCCAGCAGTTTCCAGGATGAGCAGTTCTTC	.	TRBJ2-1	many	11	TRBV28
CASSVAPSGSTQETQYF	TGTGCCAGCAGCGTGGCGCCTAGCGGGAGCACACAAGAGACCCAGTACTTC	TRBD2	TRBJ2-5	few	17	TRBV9